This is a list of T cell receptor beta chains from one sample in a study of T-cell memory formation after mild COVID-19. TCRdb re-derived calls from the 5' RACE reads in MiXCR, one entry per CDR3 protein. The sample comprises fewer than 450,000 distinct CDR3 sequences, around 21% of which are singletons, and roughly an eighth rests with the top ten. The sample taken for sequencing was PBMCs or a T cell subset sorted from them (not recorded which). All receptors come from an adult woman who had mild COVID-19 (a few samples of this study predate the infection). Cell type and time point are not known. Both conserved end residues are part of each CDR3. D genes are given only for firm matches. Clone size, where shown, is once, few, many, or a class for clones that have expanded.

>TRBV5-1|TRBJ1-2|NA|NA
CASHTGRDYGYTF
TGCGCCAGCCATACAGGGAGGGACTATGGCTACACCTTC
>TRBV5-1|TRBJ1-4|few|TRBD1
CASSIGTGREKLFF
TGCGCCAGCAGCATCGGGACAGGGCGAGAAAAACTGTTTTTT
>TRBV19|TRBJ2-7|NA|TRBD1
CASSPTGYTYEQYF
TGTGCCAGTAGCCCGACAGGGTATACCTACGAGCAGTACTTC
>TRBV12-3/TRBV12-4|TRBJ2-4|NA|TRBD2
CASSPSGSRDIQYF
TGTGCCAGCAGTCCGAGCGGGAGCAGGGACATTCAGTACTTC
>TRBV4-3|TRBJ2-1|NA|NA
CASSQGRAREQFF
TGCGCCAGCAGCCAAGGGCGGGCACGTGAGCAGTTCTTC
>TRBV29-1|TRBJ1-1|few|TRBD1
CSGGQATEAFF
TGCAGCGGCGGACAGGCGACTGAAGCTTTCTTT
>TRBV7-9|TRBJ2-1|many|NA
CASSPRGTFTEQFF
TGTGCCAGCAGCCCGCGAGGTACCTTTACTGAGCAGTTCTTC
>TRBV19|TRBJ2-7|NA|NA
CASSISGTGSYEQYF
TGTGCCAGTAGTATCTCAGGAACGGGCTCCTACGAGCAGTACTTC
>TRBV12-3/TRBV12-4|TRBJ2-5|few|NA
CASSLQNEETQYF
TGTGCCAGCAGTCTTCAAAATGAAGAGACCCAGTACTTC
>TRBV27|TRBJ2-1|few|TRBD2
CASSFPGTSGYNEQFF
TGTGCCAGCAGTTTTCCCGGGACTAGCGGTTACAATGAGCAGTTCTTC
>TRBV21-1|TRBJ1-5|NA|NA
CASSKITGGADQPQHF
TGTGCCAGCAGCAAGATAACGGGGGGGGCTGATCAGCCCCAGCATTTT
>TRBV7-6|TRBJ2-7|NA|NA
CASSFGGGPYEQYF
TGTGCCAGCAGCTTCGGCGGGGGCCCCTACGAGCAGTACTTC
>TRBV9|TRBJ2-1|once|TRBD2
CASSASGRAVEQFF
TGTGCCAGCAGCGCCAGCGGGAGGGCGGTTGAGCAGTTCTTC
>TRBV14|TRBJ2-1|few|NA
CASSPYVAGEQFF
TGTGCCAGCAGCCCTTATGTGGCGGGGGAGCAGTTCTTC
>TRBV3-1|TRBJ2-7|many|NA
CASSQTGYEQYF
TGTGCCAGCAGCCAGACCGGATACGAGCAGTACTTC
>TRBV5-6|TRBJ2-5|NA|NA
CASSAHGGRETQYF
TGTGCCAGCAGCGCTCACGGGGGGCGAGAGACCCAGTACTTC
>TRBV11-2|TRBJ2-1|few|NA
CASSLSLGREQFF
TGTGCCAGCAGCTTATCCCTCGGGCGTGAGCAGTTCTTC
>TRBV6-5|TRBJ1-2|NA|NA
CASSYGAGDYGYTF
TGTGCCAGCAGTTACGGTGCAGGGGACTATGGCTACACCTTC